The T cell receptor (beta chain) described here comes from a study of T cells after yellow fever vaccination. Notes on the study in general: Most clones from primary vaccination resurfaced after the booster (around 95% CD4, 88% CD8).

TCRdb reprocessed the 5' RACE reads via MiXCR and lists one record per CDR3 protein. The data contain about 45,000 distinct CDR3 sequences, 6.8% of them singletons. This clonotype occurred many times. Germline V lookup: CDR1 MNHEY, CDR2 SMNVEV (reference sequence). V was cut by 2 bases and J by 3 bases, with 7 bases left in between. CDR3 length: 14 residues. The specimen was CD8+ T cells not binding an NS4B(214-222) dextramer, sorted from PBMCs, collected 45 days after the yellow fever booster vaccination. V and J are TRBV27 and TRBJ2-2; no clear D. The origin of this receptor is a man aged 30 to 39 who received the YFV17D yellow fever vaccine. CDR3 region: CASSLGHYTGELFF. CDR3 coding DNA: TGTGCCAGCAGTTTAGGCCATTACACCGGGGAGCTGTTTTTT.